Presented here are 12 T cell receptor beta chains from one specimen sequenced in a study of T cell responses to AZD1222 COVID-19 vaccine. TCRdb keeps only in-frame clones here, not all; method: immunoSEQ multiplex PCR. This table holds around 110,000 clones, 85% to 95% found once. Sequences were derived from peripheral blood, sampled 28 days after the second AZD1222 dose. Receptors originate from an adult who received the AZD1222 COVID-19 vaccine.

The chain combines TRBV25-1 with TRBJ2-1; TRBD2 matches at 9 bases. In germline, CDR1 is MGHDK, CDR2 SYGVNS. The CDR3 totals 12 residues. V shed 11 bases, J shed 7 bases, and the junction held 6 bases outside the gene matches. The DNA of the CDR3 is TGTGCCTCTTTAGCGGGAGAGAATGAGCAGTTCTTC. It is translated as CASLAGENEQFF.

This clone appeared once. V gene TRBV7-9 combines with J gene TRBJ2-1; unclear D gene. V was shortened by 1 base and J by 10 bases, with 17 bases between the two germline ends. Germline assignment: CDR1 SEHNR and CDR2 FQNEAQ (reference sequence). This CDR3 spans 15 amino acids. The CDR3 coding sequence is TGTGCCAGCAGCTTAGGGTTTATTGGAGTACGGGAGCAGTTCTTC. It encodes CASSLGFIGVREQFF.

The chain carries TRBV5-5 and TRBJ2-3; possible D gene TRBD2, 6 bases. The ends were cut back, 3 bases at V and 1 base at J, with 12 bases in the middle. The CDR3 length is 15 residues. Germline CDR1 is SGHKS and CDR2 is YYEKEE (reference sequence). CDR3 residues: CASSSEGSRTDTQYF. The CDR3 nucleotides are TGTGCCAGCAGCTCGGAGGGGTCCCGCACAGATACGCAGTATTTT. The variable domain in full, with the rest retrieved from reference TRBV5-5 and TRBJ2-3, is DAGVTQSPTHLIKTRGQQVTLRCSPISGHKSVSWYQQVLGQGPQFIFQYYEKEERGRGNFPDRFSARQFPNYSSELNVNALLLGDSALYLCASSSEGSRTDTQYFGPGTRLTVL.

The genes are TRBV7-9 and TRBJ2-7; D gene uncertain. Trimming took off 0 bases at V and 1 base at J, with 10 bases between the two ends. Germline V CDR1 and CDR2: SEHNR, FQNEAQ (reference sequence). CDR3 length: 15 residues. The CDR3 DNA reads as TGTGCCAGCAGCTTAGCGGAAATGGGGTCCTACGAGCAGTACTTC. Protein: CASSLAEMGSYEQYF.

The V and J genes are TRBV9 and TRBJ2-2; TRBD1 or TRBD2 may be the D gene (5 bases each). The CDR3 sequence is 13 residues long. CDR1 is SGDLS and CDR2 is YYNGEE in the germline V gene. V dropped 7 bases and J dropped 3 bases, with 10 bases sitting between them. CDR3: CASGGGHTGELFF. As DNA, the CDR3 is TGTGCCAGCGGGGGTGGCCACACCGGGGAGCTGTTTTTT.

CDR3 nucleotides: TGTGCCAGCAGGGAGAGGGGCAATCAGCCCCAGCATTTT. Its protein is CASRERGNQPQHF. V usage is TRBV6-5 and J usage is TRBJ1-5, with D hard to call. Looked up from germline, CDR1 is MNHEY and CDR2 is SVGAGI. V lost 6 bases and J 2 bases, leaving 8 bases between the germline ends. The CDR3 contains 13 residues.

The chain couples TRBV11-3 to TRBJ2-5, with 7 bases aligning to TRBD1. Trimming took 1 base from V and 5 from J; bases not matched to a gene: 1. The CDR3 spans 13 residues. Germline V lookup: CDR1 SGHNT, CDR2 YENEEA. The CDR3 bases are TGTGCCAGCAGCTTAGGGGACAGTGAGACCCAGTACTTC. Its translation: CASSLGDSETQYF.

This clone occurred once. The chain links TRBV11-2 to TRBJ1-2; the D is unclear. The CDR3 covers 13 residues. The V and J ends lost 5 bases and 6 bases respectively, with 13 bases between them. Germline-derived CDR1 and CDR2 are SGHAT and FQNNGV. The CDR3 coding sequence is TGTGCCAGCAGCCCCCGGACCGCAGATGGCTACACCTTC. Encoded protein: CASSPRTADGYTF.

V is TRBV27 and J is TRBJ1-2; the match to TRBD1 covers 11 bases. In germline, CDR1 is MNHEY, CDR2 SMNVEV (reference sequence). The CDR3 is 15 residues long. Trimming took 6 bases from V and 6 from J; bases not matched to a gene: 9. The CDR3, as DNA: TGTGCCAGCAGAACCCGGACAGGGGGCATTGATGGCTACACCTTC. This codes for CASRTRTGGIDGYTF.

The V and J genes are TRBV27 and TRBJ2-1; 8 positions match TRBD1. There are 16 residues in the CDR3. The V gene's germline CDR1 is MNHEY and CDR2 SMNVEV (reference sequence). J gave up 5 bases and V 5 bases, and 11 bases lay outside the gene matches. As DNA, the CDR3 is TGTGCCAGCAGTACCACCCGACAGGGGAGAAACAATGAGCAGTTCTTC. The encoded protein is CASSTTRQGRNNEQFF.

The chain couples TRBV6-1 to TRBJ1-2, with D tentatively TRBD1 (6 bases). The CDR3 is 13 amino acids. V lost 0 bases and J 5 bases, leaving 7 bases between the germline ends. The germline V gene encodes CDR1 MNHNS and CDR2 SASEGT. CDR3 amino acids: CASSEAGQYGYTF. The CDR3 region has the DNA TGTGCCAGCAGTGAAGCCGGACAGTATGGCTACACCTTC.

The chain is built from TRBV9 and TRBJ2-2, with D possibly called TRBD1 or TRBD2 (5 bases each). Trimming removed 4 bases from V and 7 bases from J, with 14 bases in between. Germline V gene lookup returns CDR1 SGDLS and CDR2 YYNGEE. The length of the CDR3 is 14 residues. CDR3 sequence reads: CASSPNWDRGELFF. The CDR3 nucleotides read TGTGCCAGCAGCCCGAACTGGGACCGCGGGGAGCTGTTTTTT. The full variable domain, rest sourced from reference TRBV9 and TRBJ2-2, is DSGVTQTPKHLITATGQRVTLRCSPRSGDLSVYWYQQSLDQGLQFLIQYYNGEERAKGNILERFSAQQFPDLHSELNLSSLELGDSALYFCASSPNWDRGELFFGEGSRLTVL.